Presented here are 30 T cell receptor beta chains from one specimen sequenced in a study of shared clonotypes between healthy human individuals. TCRdb's copy holds only in-frame clones and misses some; the assay was immunoSEQ multiplex PCR. This sample has about 700,000 clones, with under 80% found just once. The sequencing input was memory CD4+ T cells sorted from blood. Subset: CD45RA-negative fraction. The receptors stem from a woman in her twenties or thirties in good health.

V is TRBV6-5 and J is TRBJ2-2; perhaps TRBD2 as D (6 bases). V was pared by 4 bases and J by 3 bases, with 6 bases between. This CDR3 is built from 13 residues. Germline values: CDR1 MNHEY, CDR2 SVGAGI. CDR3 coding DNA: TGTGCCAGCAGTTGGGGGGACACCGGGGAGCTGTTTTTT. Protein sequence: CASSWGDTGELFF.

The chain recombines TRBV4-1 with TRBJ2-3; 7 bases map to TRBD2. This CDR3 has 16 residues. Looked up from germline, CDR1 is MGHRA and CDR2 is YSYEKL. Losses at the gene ends were 2 bases for V and 2 bases for J; bases not matched to a gene: 7. The CDR3 loop reads CASSQKSQRDTDTQYF. The CDR3, as DNA: TGCGCCAGCAGCCAAAAGTCCCAGCGGGACACAGATACGCAGTATTTT.

The chain uses TRBV5-6 and TRBJ1-1; the match to TRBD1 covers 12 bases. The CDR3 is 16 amino acids. J lost 5 bases, V lost 4 bases, and 9 bases had no gene match. Germline V gene lookup returns CDR1 SGHDT and CDR2 YYEEEE. This chain's CDR3 is CASSAPGQGARTEAFF. The CDR3 DNA reads as TGTGCCAGCAGCGCCCCGGGACAGGGGGCGCGGACTGAAGCTTTCTTT.

This clone appeared a single time. Other DNA sequences in the sample encode the same CDR3. The chain links TRBV28 to TRBJ2-7; TRBD2 agrees at 12 bases. The V gene end was trimmed by 6 bases and the J gene end by 5 bases; junction bases not matched to a gene: 5. The CDR3 runs 14 residues. CDR1 MDHEN and CDR2 SYDVKM come from the germline V gene. The CDR3 is CASRTGLAGNEQYF. CDR3 bases: TGTGCCAGCAGGACCGGACTAGCGGGAAACGAGCAGTACTTC.

The chain couples TRBV5-1 to TRBJ1-4; D possibly corresponds to TRBD1 (5 bases). There are 14 residues in the CDR3. The germline V gene has CDR1 SGHRS and CDR2 YFSETQ. Between the trimmed V and J ends, which lost 2 bases and 7 bases, there was a span of 12 bases. The CDR3 coding sequence is TGCGCCAGCAGCTTCAGTACCGGGGCTGAAAAACTGTTTTTT. Translated: CASSFSTGAEKLFF.

DNA of the CDR3: TGTGCCAGCAGCCAAGACCCTGTGAGCACAGGCCTAGTAAAGGGTCAGTACTTC. Residues: CASSQDPVSTGLVKGQYF. The J gene is TRBJ2-4, the V gene TRBV14; D might be TRBD1 (5 bases). Trimming left V 0 bases short and J 12 bases short, with 27 bases between. CDR3 length equals 18 residues. The germline V gene has CDR1 SGHDN and CDR2 FVKESK.

The chain has TRBV5-1 and TRBJ2-5; maybe TRBD2 (6 bases). Looked up from germline, CDR1 is SGHRS and CDR2 is YFSETQ. CDR3 length: 16 residues. V lost 0 bases, J lost 5 bases, and 17 bases lay in between. The CDR3 protein is CASSLVRVGSGETQYF. The CDR3 bases are TGCGCCAGCAGCTTGGTTAGGGTCGGGAGTGGGGAGACCCAGTACTTC.

The V and J genes are TRBV25-1 and TRBJ2-5; no reliable D call. With 4 bases removed from V and 0 bases from J, the gap between germline ends came to 12 bases. This CDR3 is 15 amino acids long. Germline V gene sequence: CDR1 MGHDK, CDR2 SYGVNS. The CDR3 loop is CASSVRTSYQETQYF. Here the CDR3 DNA reads TGTGCCAGCAGTGTTCGGACCTCGTACCAAGAGACCCAGTACTTC.

This rearrangement joins TRBV7-9 to TRBJ1-4; 7 bases are shared with TRBD1. There are 17 residues in the CDR3. The trim removed 1 base at V and 6 bases at J, leaving 11 bases unmatched. CDR1 is SEHNR and CDR2 is FQNEAQ in the germline V gene (reference sequence). The CDR3: CASSLGVSGTAHEKLFF. The CDR3 DNA follows: TGTGCCAGCAGCTTAGGCGTTTCCGGGACAGCACATGAAAAACTGTTTTTT.

This clone was recorded a few times. The rearrangement joins TRBV11-3 to TRBJ2-3; TRBD2 might be the D (5 bases). V dropped 1 base and J dropped 4 bases, with 15 bases sitting between them. The CDR3 has 16 amino acids. Germline-derived CDR1 and CDR2 are SGHNT and YENEEA. CDR3 sequence: CASSLGERLIADTQYF. CDR3 coding DNA: TGTGCCAGCAGCTTAGGGGAGAGACTGATCGCAGATACGCAGTATTTT.

This rearrangement joins TRBV27 to TRBJ1-2; TRBD1 matches 11 bases. The CDR3 sequence is 14 residues long. The germline V gene encodes CDR1 MNHEY and CDR2 SMNVEV (reference sequence). V was pared by 0 bases and J by 12 bases, with 6 bases of the junction left unmatched. CDR3 in DNA: TGTGCCAGCAGTTTATCCGGGACAGGGGGTAAGAACACCTTC. This encodes CASSLSGTGGKNTF.

The chain combines TRBV10-2 with TRBJ2-1, with TRBD2 matching 7 bases. CDR3 length equals 11 residues. Trimming took 11 bases from V and 8 from J; bases not matched to a gene: 6. From germline, CDR1 is WSHSY and CDR2 SAAADI. CDR3 nucleotides: TGCGCCGCCAGAGGGAGGGATGAGCAGTTCTTC. Translation gives CAARGRDEQFF.

The chain is built from TRBV28 and TRBJ1-3; D is uncertain. V lost 6 bases and J 0 bases, leaving 6 bases between the germline ends. This CDR3 spans 13 amino acids. The germline gives CDR1 MDHEN, CDR2 SYDVKM. CDR3 residues: CASSWSSGNTIYF. The CDR3, as DNA: TGTGCCAGCAGCTGGAGCTCTGGAAACACCATATATTTT. Full variable domain (remainder filled in from reference TRBV28 and TRBJ1-3): DVKVTQSSRYLVKRTGEKVFLECVQDMDHENMFWYRQDPGLGLRLIYFSYDVKMKEKGDIPEGYSVSREKKERFSLILESASTNQTSMYLCASSWSSGNTIYFGEGSWLTVV.

The table lists this clone with a few counts. This chain uses TRBV7-9 with TRBJ2-3, with D possibly being TRBD2 (6 bases). The CDR3 has 11 residues. Germline CDR1 and CDR2: SEHNR and FQNEAQ (reference sequence). V shed 4 bases and J shed 10 bases, with 9 bases lying between them. CDR3 in amino acids: CASSSPGAQYF. In DNA form, the CDR3 reads TGTGCCAGCAGCTCTCCGGGAGCGCAGTATTTT.

The chain uses TRBV7-9 and TRBJ2-1; TRBD2 agrees at 12 bases. With 5 bases clipped from V and 2 bases from J, the junction kept 7 bases outside the gene matches. CDR1 and CDR2 from the germline V gene are SEHNR and FQNEAQ (reference sequence). The CDR3 sequence is 17 residues long. CDR3 region: CASSTRLAGAPYNEQFF. The DNA for the CDR3 is TGTGCCAGCAGCACGAGACTAGCGGGAGCCCCCTACAATGAGCAGTTCTTC. The entire variable domain, with the rest obtained from reference TRBV7-9 and TRBJ2-1, is as follows: DTGVSQNPRHKITKRGQNVTFRCDPISEHNRLYWYRQTLGQGPEFLTYFQNEAQLEKSRLLSDRFSAERPKGSFSTLEIQRTEQGDSAMYLCASSTRLAGAPYNEQFFGPGTRLTVL.

The rearrangement joins TRBV2 to TRBJ1-5; 9 bases align to TRBD1. Trimming at V came to 9 bases and at J to 2 bases, leaving 14 bases not matched to a gene. This CDR3 has 17 amino acids. Per germline, CDR1 SNHLY and CDR2 FYNNEI. Written as DNA, the CDR3 is TGTGCCAGTACAGGGGGCGGCCCATTCGCGGGCAATCAGCCCCAGCATTTT. It codes for CASTGGGPFAGNQPQHF.

The CDR3 coding sequence is TGTGCCAGTATGGGGACACGGGGGTCTGTAAACTATGGCTACACCTTC. Its protein is CASMGTRGSVNYGYTF. V usage is TRBV19 and J usage is TRBJ1-2, with TRBD1 as a possible D gene (6 bases). In germline, CDR1 is LNHDA, CDR2 SQIVND (reference sequence). V shed 7 bases and J shed 2 bases, with 20 bases lying between them. The CDR3 is made up of 16 amino acids. Combining the CDR3 with reference TRBV19 and TRBJ1-2 gives the whole variable domain DGGITQSPKYLFRKEGQNVTLSCEQNLNHDAMYWYRQDPGQGLRLIYYSQIVNDFQKGDIAEGYSVSREKKESFPLTVTSAQKNPTAFYLCASMGTRGSVNYGYTFGSGTRLTVV.

The rearrangement links TRBV11-2 to TRBJ2-1; D perhaps matches TRBD2 (5 bases). CDR1 and CDR2 (germline): SGHAT, FQNNGV. The CDR3 consists of 18 residues. V shed 5 bases and J shed 0 bases, with 20 bases lying between them. CDR3 region: CASSPQAGLTSSYNEQFF. CDR3 in DNA: TGTGCCAGCAGCCCGCAAGCCGGACTGACAAGCTCCTACAATGAGCAGTTCTTC.

This clone was detected only a few times. J is TRBJ2-2 and V is TRBV4-1; the D is unclear. The CDR3 length is 18 residues. Germline CDR1 MGHRA, CDR2 YSYEKL. Trimming left V 0 bases short and J 0 bases short, with 14 bases between. The CDR3 protein is CASSQDLFGLANTGELFF. The CDR3 DNA is TGCGCCAGCAGCCAAGATCTGTTCGGCCTGGCGAACACCGGGGAGCTGTTTTTT.

This clone has just one count. In nucleotides, the CDR3 is TGTGCCAGCTCACCGGCCGAAACTTCCGAAGCTTTCTTT. Residues: CASSPAETSEAFF. V gene TRBV18 combines with J gene TRBJ1-1; D is uncertain. V shed 3 bases and J shed 8 bases, with 13 bases lying between them. This CDR3 has 13 residues. Germline CDR1 KGHSH, CDR2 LQKENI.

This clone was counted only a few times. The chain has TRBV11-2 and TRBJ2-6; D might be TRBD1 (6 bases). The CDR3 has 15 amino acids. V gave up 5 bases and J gave up 1 base, with 9 bases separating them. Per the germline V gene, CDR1 is SGHAT and CDR2 is FQNNGV. The CDR3 DNA reads TGTGCCAGCAGCGAGCAGGGGTCTGGGGCCAACGTCCTGACTTTC. It yields the protein CASSEQGSGANVLTF.

This rearrangement joins TRBV28 to TRBJ1-4; D is unresolved. V was shortened by 3 bases and J by 7 bases, with 12 bases between the two germline ends. In germline, CDR1 is MDHEN, CDR2 SYDVKM. The CDR3 totals 14 residues. This chain's CDR3 is CASSLQAGGEKLFF. The CDR3 DNA reads as TGTGCCAGCAGTTTGCAGGCGGGCGGTGAAAAACTGTTTTTT.

This chain connects TRBV7-2 to TRBJ2-3; TRBD1 might be the D (6 bases). V gave up 9 bases and J gave up 3 bases, with 13 bases separating them. CDR1 and CDR2 (germline): SGHTA, FQGNSA. The CDR3 has 13 amino acids. The CDR3 DNA reads as TGTGCCAGTGCCAGGCAGGGGACAGATACGCAGTATTTT. The encoded protein is CASARQGTDTQYF.

This clone was seen only once. The V call is TRBV19, the J call TRBJ2-5; 11 bases are shared with TRBD2. V shed 5 bases, J shed 1 base, and the junction held 6 bases outside the gene matches. The germline gives CDR1 LNHDA, CDR2 SQIVND (reference sequence). CDR3 size: 16 residues. The CDR3, as DNA: TGTGCCAGTAGTTCGAGGACTAGCGGGTCCCAAGAGACCCAGTACTTC. It translates to CASSSRTSGSQETQYF.

V usage is TRBV6-5 and J usage is TRBJ2-1, with 10 bases that match TRBD2. This CDR3 has 15 amino acids. Germline CDR1 is MNHEY and CDR2 is SVGAGI. J was trimmed by 8 bases and V by 2 bases; bases with no gene match: 6. The CDR3 region has the DNA TGTGCCAGCAGTTACGACGGACTAGCGGTCGATGAGCAGTTCTTC. Translated: CASSYDGLAVDEQFF.

The chain couples TRBV6-1 to TRBJ1-4; 7 bases match TRBD1. Germline CDR1 is MNHNS and CDR2 is SASEGT. The CDR3 runs 13 residues. The J segment lost 5 bases and the V segment lost 4 bases, leaving 1 base of the junction unmatched. The CDR3 nucleotides are TGTGCCAGCAGTGTACAGGGGAATGAAAAACTGTTTTTT. Translating gives CASSVQGNEKLFF.

This clone was seen many times. The rearrangement links TRBV27 to TRBJ2-2; no reliable D call. CDR3 size: 15 residues. Trimming stripped 4 bases from V and 5 bases from J, with 14 bases between. Germline V gene data show CDR1 as MNHEY and CDR2 as SMNVEV (reference sequence). The CDR3, as DNA: TGTGCCAGCAGTTCGCAACCTACCCTGACCGGGGAGCTGTTTTTT. Protein: CASSSQPTLTGELFF.

CDR3 region: CASSLRTPTNEKLFF. The CDR3 coding sequence is TGTGCCAGCAGTTTACGGACACCAACTAATGAAAAACTGTTTTTT. This sequence joins TRBV6-5 and TRBJ1-4, with D perhaps matching TRBD1 (5 bases). The CDR3 has 15 residues. The germline V gene has CDR1 MNHEY and CDR2 SVGAGI. The V end lost 4 bases, the J end lost 0 bases, and 9 bases lay between the germline ends.

The chain recombines TRBV6-1 with TRBJ1-1, with 7 positions matching TRBD1. Germline loops: CDR1 MNHNS, CDR2 SASEGT. This CDR3 has 12 amino acids. V lost 4 bases, J lost 11 bases, and 7 bases stayed unmatched. The CDR3 region has the DNA TGTGCCAGCAGTGTCGAGACAGGGTCGGCTTTCTTT. Translating gives CASSVETGSAFF.

This clone has a handful of counts. The V and J genes are TRBV9 and TRBJ2-3; D remains unclear. Trimming left V 4 bases short and J 1 base short, with 10 bases between. The CDR3 has 14 amino acids. CDR1 is SGDLS, CDR2 YYNGEE, per germline. CDR3 sequence (DNA): TGTGCCAGCAGCCCCCCCTCGGGCACAGATACGCAGTATTTT. Residues: CASSPPSGTDTQYF.